This TCR beta chain was captured in a study of monozygotic twins with inflammatory bowel disease. Study outcomes and limitations: IBD patients displayed reduced TCRbeta diversity (inverse Simpson) when set against healthy co-twins.

There are 14 residues in the CDR3. Germline V gene sequence: CDR1 SGHAT, CDR2 FQNNGV. TCRdb processed the 5' RACE reads again and assigns one entry to each CDR3 protein, with no DNA. This specimen shows 150,000 to 200,000 distinct CDR3 sequences; the ten leading clones hold 2.5% to 3%. A word on this clonotype: Antigen specificity is unknown.

The rearrangement uses TRBV11-2 and TRBJ1-1. Sequencing was performed on blood. The TCR comes from a human donor with ulcerative colitis or Crohn's disease, or a healthy co-twin of an affected twin (not recorded which). The CDR3 here is CASSLDLGPTEAFF. The entire variable domain, with the rest obtained from reference TRBV11-2 and TRBJ1-1, is as follows: EAGVAQSPRYKIIEKRQSVAFWCNPISGHATLYWYQQILGQGPKLLIQFQNNGVVDDSQLPKDRFSAERLKGVDSTLKIQPAKLEDSAVYLCASSLDLGPTEAFFGQGTRLTVV.